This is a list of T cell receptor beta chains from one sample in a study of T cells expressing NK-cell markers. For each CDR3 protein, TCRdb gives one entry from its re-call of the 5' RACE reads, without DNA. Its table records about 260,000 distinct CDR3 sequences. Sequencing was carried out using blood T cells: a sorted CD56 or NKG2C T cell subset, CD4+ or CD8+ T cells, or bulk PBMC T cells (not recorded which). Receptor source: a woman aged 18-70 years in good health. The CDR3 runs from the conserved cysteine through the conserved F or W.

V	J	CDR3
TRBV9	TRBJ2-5	CASSGAGTSKETQYF
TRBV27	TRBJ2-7	CASGKLGLGYEQYF
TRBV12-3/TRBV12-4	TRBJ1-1	CASSGGRRGNTEAFF
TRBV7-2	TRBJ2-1	CASSLVGIGGEQFF
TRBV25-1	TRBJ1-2	CASSESGNYGYTF
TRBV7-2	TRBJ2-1	CASSLAPDNSYNEQFF
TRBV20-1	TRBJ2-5	CSARVGTSGGTQYF
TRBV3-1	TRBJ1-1	CASSRGGTANTEAFF
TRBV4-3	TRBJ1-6	CASSQEREGSSYNSPLHF
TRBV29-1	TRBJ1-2	CSVAGYYGYTF
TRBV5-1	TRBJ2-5	CASSRLHRETQYF
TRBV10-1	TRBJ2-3	CASSESRRGGLTDTQYF
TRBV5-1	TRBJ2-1	CASSLVGQYNEQFF
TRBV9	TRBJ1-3	CASSADGVGNTIYF
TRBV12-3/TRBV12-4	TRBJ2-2	CASSLYGVGSSGELFF
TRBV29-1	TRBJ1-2	CSVEDRGAGYTF
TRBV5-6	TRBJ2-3	CASSLSGLAVNTQYF
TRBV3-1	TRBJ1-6	CASTLGDRSGSPLHF
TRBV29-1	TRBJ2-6	CSVANSGANVLTF
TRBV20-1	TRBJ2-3	CSARSSGGGTDTQYF
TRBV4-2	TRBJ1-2	CASSQAAASNYGYTF
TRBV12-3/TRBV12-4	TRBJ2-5	CASSRTGIQETQYF
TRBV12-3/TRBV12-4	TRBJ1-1	CASRHLQGVTEAFF
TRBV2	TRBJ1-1	CASDFVLNTEAFF
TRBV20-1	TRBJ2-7	CSAREFQGVGAEQYF
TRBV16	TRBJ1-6	CASRDINSYNSPLHF
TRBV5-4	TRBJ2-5	CASSLDGGRQETQYF
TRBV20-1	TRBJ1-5	CSARDTRGAQPQHF
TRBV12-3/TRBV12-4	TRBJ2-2	CASSPSGTNTGELFF
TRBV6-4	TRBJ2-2	CASSVQTGTGELFF
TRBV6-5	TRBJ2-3	CASSYTLGTDTQYF
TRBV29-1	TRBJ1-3	CSAAWGGPSGNTIYF
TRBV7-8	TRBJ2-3	CASSRRTSGSVPDTQYF
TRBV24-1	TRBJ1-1	CATRGFMNTEAFF
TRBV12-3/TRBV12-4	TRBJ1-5	CASSLYGSDQPQHF
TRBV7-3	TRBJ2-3	CASSLGGRAGDTQYF
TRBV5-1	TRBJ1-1	CASSLGFQGVGSTEAFF
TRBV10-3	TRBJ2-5	CAIRGTSFAQETQYF
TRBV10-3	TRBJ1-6	CAISEGSSYNSPLHF
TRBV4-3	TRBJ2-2	CASSVAGANTGELFF